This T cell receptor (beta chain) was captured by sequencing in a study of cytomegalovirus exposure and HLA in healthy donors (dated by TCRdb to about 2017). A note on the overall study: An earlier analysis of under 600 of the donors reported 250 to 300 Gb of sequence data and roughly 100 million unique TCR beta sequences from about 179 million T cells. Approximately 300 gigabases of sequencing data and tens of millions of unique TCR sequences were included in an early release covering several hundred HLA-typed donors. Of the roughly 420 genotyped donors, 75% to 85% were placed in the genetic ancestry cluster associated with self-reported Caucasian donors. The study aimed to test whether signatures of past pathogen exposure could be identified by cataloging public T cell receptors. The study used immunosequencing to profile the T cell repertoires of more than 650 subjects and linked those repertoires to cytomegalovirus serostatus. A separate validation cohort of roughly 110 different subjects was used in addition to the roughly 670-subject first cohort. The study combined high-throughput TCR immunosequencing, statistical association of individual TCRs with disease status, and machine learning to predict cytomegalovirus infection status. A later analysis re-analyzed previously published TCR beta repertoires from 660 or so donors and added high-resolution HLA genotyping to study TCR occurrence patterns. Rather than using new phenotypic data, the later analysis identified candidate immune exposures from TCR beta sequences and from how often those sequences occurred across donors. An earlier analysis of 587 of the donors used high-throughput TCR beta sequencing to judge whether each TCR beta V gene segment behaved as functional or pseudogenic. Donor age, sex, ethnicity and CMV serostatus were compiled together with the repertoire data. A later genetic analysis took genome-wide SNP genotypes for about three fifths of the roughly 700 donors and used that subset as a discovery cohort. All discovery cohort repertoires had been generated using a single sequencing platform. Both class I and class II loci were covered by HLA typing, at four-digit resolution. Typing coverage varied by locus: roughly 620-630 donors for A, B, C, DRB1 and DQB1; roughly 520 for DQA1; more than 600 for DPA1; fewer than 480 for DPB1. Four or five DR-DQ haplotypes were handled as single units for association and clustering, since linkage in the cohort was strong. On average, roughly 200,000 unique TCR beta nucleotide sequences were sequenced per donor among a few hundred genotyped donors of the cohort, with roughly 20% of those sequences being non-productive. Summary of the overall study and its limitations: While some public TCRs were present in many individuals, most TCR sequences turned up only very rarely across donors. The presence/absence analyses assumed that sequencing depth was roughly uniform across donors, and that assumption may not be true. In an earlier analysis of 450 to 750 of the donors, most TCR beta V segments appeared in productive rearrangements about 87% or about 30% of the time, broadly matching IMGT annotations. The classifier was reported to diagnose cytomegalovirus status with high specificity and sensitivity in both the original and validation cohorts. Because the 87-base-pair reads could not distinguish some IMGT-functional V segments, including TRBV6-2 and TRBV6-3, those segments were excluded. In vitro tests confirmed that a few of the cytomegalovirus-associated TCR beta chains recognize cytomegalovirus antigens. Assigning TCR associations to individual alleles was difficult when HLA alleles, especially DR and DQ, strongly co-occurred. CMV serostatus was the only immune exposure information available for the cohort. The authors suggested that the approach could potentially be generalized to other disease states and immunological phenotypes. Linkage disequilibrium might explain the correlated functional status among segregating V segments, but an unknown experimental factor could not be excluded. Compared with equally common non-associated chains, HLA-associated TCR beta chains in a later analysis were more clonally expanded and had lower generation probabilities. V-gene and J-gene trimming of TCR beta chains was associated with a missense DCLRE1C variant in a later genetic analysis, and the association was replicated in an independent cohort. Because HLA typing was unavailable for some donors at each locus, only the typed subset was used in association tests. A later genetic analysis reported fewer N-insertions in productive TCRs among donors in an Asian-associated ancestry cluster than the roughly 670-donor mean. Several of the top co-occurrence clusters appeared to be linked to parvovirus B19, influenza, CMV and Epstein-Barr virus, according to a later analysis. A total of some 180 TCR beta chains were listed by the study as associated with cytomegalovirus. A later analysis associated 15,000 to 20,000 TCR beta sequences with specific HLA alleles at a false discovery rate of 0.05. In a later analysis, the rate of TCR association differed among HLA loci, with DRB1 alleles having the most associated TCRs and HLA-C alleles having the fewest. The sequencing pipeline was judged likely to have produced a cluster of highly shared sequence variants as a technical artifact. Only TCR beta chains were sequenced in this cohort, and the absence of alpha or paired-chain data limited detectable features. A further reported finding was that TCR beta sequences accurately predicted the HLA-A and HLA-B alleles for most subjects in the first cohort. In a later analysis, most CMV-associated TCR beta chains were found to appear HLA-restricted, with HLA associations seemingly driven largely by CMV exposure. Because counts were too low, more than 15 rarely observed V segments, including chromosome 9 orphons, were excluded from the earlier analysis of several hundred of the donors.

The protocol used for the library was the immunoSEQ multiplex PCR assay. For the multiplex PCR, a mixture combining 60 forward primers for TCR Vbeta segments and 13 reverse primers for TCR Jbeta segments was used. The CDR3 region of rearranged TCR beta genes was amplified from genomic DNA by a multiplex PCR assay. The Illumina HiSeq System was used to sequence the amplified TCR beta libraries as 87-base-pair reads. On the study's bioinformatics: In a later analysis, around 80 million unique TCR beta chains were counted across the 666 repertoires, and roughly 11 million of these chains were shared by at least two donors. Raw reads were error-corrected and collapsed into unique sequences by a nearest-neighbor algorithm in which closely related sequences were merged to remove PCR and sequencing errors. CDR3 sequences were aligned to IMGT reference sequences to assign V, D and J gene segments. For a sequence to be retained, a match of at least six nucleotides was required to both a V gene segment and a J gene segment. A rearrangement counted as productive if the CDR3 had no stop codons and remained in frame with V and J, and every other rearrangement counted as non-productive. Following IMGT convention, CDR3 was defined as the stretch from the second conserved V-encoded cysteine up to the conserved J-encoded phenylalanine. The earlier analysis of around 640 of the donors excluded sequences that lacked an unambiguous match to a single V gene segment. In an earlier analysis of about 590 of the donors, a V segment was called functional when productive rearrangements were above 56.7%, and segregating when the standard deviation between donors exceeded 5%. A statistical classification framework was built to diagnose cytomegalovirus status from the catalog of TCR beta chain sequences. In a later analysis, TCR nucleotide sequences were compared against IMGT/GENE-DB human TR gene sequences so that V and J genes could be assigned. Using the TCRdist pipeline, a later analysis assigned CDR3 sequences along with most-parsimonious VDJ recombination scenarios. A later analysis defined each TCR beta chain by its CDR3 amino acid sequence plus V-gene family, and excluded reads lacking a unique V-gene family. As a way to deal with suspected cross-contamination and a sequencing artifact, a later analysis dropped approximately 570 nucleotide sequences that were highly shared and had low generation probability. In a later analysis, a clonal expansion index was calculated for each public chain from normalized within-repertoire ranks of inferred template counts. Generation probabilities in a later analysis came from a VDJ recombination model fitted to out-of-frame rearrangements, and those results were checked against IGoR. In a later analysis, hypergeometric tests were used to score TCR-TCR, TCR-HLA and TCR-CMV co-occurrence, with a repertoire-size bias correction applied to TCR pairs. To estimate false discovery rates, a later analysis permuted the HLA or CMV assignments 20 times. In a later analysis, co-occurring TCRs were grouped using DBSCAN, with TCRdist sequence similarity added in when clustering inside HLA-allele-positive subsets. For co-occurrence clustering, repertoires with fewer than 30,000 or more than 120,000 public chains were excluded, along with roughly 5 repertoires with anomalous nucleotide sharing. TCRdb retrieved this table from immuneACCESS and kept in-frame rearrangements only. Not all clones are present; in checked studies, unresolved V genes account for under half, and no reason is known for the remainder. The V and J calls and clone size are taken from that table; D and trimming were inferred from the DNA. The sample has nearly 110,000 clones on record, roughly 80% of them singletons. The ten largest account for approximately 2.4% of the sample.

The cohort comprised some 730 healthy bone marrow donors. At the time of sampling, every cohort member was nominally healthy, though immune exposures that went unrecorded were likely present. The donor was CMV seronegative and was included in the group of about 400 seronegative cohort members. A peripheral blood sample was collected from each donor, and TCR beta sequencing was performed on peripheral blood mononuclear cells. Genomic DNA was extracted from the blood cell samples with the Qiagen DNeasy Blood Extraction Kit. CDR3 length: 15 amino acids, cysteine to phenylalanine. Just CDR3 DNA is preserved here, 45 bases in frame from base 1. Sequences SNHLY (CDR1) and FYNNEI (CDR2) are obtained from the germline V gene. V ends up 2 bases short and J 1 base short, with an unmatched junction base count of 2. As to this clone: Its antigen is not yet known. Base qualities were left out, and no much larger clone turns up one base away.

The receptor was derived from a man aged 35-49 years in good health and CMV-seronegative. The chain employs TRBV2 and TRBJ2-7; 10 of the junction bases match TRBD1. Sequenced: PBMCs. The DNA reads TGTGCCAGCAGTGAATGGGACAGGGGTTCCTACGAGCAGTACTTC. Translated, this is CASSEWDRGSYEQYF. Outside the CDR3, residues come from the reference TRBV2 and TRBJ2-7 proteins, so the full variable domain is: EPEVTQTPSHQVTQMGQEVILRCVPISNHLYFYWYRQILGQKVEFLVSFYNNEISEKSEIFDDQFSVERPDGSNFTLKIRSTKLEDSAMYFCASSEWDRGSYEQYFGPGTRLTVT.